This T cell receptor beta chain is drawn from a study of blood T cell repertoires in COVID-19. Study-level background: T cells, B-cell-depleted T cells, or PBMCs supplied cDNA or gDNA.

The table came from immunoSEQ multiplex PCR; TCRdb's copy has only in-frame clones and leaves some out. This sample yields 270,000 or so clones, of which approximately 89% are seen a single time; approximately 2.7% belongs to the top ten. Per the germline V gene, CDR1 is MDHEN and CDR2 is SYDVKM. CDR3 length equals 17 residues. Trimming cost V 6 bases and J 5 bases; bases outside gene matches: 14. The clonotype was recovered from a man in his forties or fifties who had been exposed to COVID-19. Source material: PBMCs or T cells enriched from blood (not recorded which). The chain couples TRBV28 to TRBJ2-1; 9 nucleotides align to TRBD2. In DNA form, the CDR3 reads TGTGCCAGCAGCCGCCTCGGGGCTAGCGGGAAGGACAATGAGCAGTTCTTC. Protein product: CASSRLGASGKDNEQFF.